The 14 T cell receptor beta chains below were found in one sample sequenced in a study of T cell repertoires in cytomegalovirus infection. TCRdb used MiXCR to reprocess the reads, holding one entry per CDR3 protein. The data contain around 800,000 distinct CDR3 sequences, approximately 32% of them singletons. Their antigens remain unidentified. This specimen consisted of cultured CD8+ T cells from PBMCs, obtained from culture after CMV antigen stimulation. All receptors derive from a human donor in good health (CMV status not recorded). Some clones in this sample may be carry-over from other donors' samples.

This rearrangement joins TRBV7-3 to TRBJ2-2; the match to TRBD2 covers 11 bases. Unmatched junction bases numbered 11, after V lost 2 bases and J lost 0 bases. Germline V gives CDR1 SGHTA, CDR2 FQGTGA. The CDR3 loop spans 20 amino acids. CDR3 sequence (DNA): TGTGCCAGCAGCTTATCCCGGACTAGCGGGTCCTCTTCGAACACCGGGGAGCTGTTTTTT. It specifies CASSLSRTSGSSSNTGELFF.

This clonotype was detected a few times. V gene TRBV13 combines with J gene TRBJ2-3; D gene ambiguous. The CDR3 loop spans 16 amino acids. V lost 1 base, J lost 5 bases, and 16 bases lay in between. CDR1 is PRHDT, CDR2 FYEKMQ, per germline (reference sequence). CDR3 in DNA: TGTGCCAGCAGCTTAGAAGTCACAGATTCGGGAGATACGCAGTATTTT. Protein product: CASSLEVTDSGDTQYF. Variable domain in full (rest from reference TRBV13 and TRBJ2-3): AAGVIQSPRHLIKEKRETATLKCYPIPRHDTVYWYQQGPGQDPQFLISFYEKMQSDKGSIPDRFSAQQFSDYHSELNMSSLELGDSALYFCASSLEVTDSGDTQYFGPGTRLTVL.

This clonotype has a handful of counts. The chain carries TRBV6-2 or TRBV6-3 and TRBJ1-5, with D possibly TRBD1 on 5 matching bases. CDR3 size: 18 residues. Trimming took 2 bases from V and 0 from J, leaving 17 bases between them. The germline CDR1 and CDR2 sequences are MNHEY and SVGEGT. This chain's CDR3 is CASSYQRRDSASNQPQHF. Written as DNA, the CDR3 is TGTGCCAGCAGTTACCAGAGGAGAGACAGCGCTAGCAATCAGCCCCAGCATTTT.

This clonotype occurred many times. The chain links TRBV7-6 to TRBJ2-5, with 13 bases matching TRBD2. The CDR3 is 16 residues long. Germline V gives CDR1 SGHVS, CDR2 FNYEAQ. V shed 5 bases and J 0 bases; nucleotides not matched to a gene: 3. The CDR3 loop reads CASSAGLAGDQETQYF. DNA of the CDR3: TGTGCCAGCAGCGCAGGACTAGCGGGGGACCAAGAGACCCAGTACTTC.

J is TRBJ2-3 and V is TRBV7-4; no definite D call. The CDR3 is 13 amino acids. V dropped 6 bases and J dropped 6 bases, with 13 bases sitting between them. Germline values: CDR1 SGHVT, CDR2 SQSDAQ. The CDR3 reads CASRPQNQDTQYF. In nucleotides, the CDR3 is TGTGCCAGCAGACCGCAAAATCAGGATACGCAGTATTTT.

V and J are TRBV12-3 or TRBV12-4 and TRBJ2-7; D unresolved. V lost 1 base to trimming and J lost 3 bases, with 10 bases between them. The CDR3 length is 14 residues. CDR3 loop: CASSLVGYGYEQYF. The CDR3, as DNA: TGTGCCAGCAGTTTAGTAGGATATGGCTACGAGCAGTACTTC.

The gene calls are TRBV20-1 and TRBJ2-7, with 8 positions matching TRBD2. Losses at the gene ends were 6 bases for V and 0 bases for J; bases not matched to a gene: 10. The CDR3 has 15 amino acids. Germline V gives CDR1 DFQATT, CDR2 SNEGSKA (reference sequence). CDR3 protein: CSAPAPGTSSYEQYF. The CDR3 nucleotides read TGCAGTGCCCCTGCCCCCGGGACTAGCTCCTACGAGCAGTACTTC.

The CDR3 sequence is CASSLGQGWYF. CDR3 DNA sequence: TGTGCCAGCAGCTTAGGACAGGGTTGGTACTTC. V and J are TRBV7-6 and TRBJ2-7, with TRBD1 matching over 7 bases. The ends lost 1 base at V and 12 bases at J; junction bases unmatched: 3. This CDR3 has 11 residues. Germline lookup yields CDR1 SGHVS and CDR2 FNYEAQ.

CDR3 nucleotide sequence: TGTGCTTCCGGGACAATCTACAATGAGCAGTTCTTC. Protein: CASGTIYNEQFF. The J gene is TRBJ2-1, the V gene TRBV6-2 or TRBV6-3, with a weak D call TRBD1 (6 bases). There are 12 residues in the CDR3. The germline gives CDR1 MNHEY, CDR2 SVGEGT.

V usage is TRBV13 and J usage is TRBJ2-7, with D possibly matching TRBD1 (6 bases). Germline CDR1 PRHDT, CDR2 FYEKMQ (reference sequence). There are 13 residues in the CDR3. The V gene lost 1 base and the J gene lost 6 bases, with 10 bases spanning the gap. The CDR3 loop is CASSLVKGGEQYF. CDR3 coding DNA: TGTGCCAGCAGCTTAGTAAAAGGGGGCGAGCAGTACTTC.

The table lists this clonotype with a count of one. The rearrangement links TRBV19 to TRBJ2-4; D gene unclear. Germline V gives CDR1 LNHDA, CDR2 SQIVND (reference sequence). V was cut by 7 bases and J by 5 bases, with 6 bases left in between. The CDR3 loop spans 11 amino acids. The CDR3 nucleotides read TGTGCCAGTATGCTGGAAAACATTCAGTACTTC. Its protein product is CASMLENIQYF. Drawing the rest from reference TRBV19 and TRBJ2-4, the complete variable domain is DGGITQSPKYLFRKEGQNVTLSCEQNLNHDAMYWYRQDPGQGLRLIYYSQIVNDFQKGDIAEGYSVSREKKESFPLTVTSAQKNPTAFYLCASMLENIQYFGAGTRLSVL.

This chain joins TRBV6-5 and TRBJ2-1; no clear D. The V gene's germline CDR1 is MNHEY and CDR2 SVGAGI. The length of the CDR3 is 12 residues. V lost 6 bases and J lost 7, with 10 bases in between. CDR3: CASSPHANEQFF. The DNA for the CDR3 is TGTGCCAGCAGCCCCCATGCTAATGAGCAGTTCTTC.

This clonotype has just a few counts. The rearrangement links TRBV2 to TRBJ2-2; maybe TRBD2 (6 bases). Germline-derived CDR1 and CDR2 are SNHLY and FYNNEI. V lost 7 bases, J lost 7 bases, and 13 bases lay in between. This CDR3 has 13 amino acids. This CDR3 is CASNGGADGELFF. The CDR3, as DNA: TGTGCCAGCAACGGCGGGGCTGACGGGGAGCTGTTTTTT.

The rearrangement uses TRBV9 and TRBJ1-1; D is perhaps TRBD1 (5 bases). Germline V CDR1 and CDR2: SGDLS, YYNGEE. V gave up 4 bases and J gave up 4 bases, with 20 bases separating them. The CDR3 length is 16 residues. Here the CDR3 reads CASSNRDGIIPTEAFF. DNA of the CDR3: TGTGCCAGCAGCAACCGGGACGGCATAATCCCCACTGAAGCTTTCTTT.